These T cell receptor beta chains were read from a single sample in a study of early T cells in non-severe SARS-CoV-2 infection. In TCRdb, the 5' RACE reads were re-called with MiXCR into one record per CDR3 protein. The top ten clones hold around 1.4% of a sample with 55,000 to 65,000 distinct CDR3 sequences, around 13% of them seen once. Specimen: whole blood, collected at baseline. These receptors originate from an adult who was a healthcare worker with PCR-confirmed SARS-CoV-2 infection or an uninfected control (not recorded which). The conserved cysteine and the conserved F or W are not part of the CDR3 here. Fields, in order: V gene, J gene, CDR3 protein.

V: TRBV7-2
J: TRBJ2-7
CDR3: ASSFRTEGFYEQY

V: TRBV6-2/TRBV6-3
J: TRBJ1-5
CDR3: ASSQQLRTGDNQPQH

V: TRBV13
J: TRBJ2-1
CDR3: ASSLGASGKYNEQF

V: TRBV11-2
J: TRBJ2-1
CDR3: ASSQRTSGKVEQF

V: TRBV20-1
J: TRBJ2-4
CDR3: SARDSPLAKNIQY

V: TRBV5-6
J: TRBJ2-1
CDR3: ASSSPGLAGGQSSYNEQF

V: TRBV11-2
J: TRBJ2-2
CDR3: ASSPRGAPNTGELF

V: TRBV29-1
J: TRBJ1-5
CDR3: SVGYGSQPQH

V: TRBV20-1
J: TRBJ2-6
CDR3: SARGQGSSGANVLT

V: TRBV5-4
J: TRBJ2-3
CDR3: ASSSVPGLASTDTQY

V: TRBV28
J: TRBJ1-1
CDR3: ASSLQGSPGAF

V: TRBV30
J: TRBJ2-1
CDR3: AWSALYSITRGNEQF

V: TRBV11-2
J: TRBJ1-6
CDR3: ASSLDPPGYNSPLH

V: TRBV20-1
J: TRBJ2-5
CDR3: SALSETQY

V: TRBV12-3/TRBV12-4
J: TRBJ2-7
CDR3: ASSLMVTGEQY

V: TRBV20-1
J: TRBJ2-7
CDR3: SANSPVSSYEQY

V: TRBV28
J: TRBJ1-3
CDR3: ASSLPGQGGNTIY